This TCR beta chain was recorded in a study of spatial heterogeneity in lung cancer. MiXCR was run by TCRdb on the 5' RACE reads, yielding one entry per CDR3 protein. The sample consists of 16,000 or so distinct CDR3 sequences, approximately 7% of them appearing once. At least ten counts were recorded for this clonotype. The antigen is unknown. Little can be read into the size of this beta chain, an off-target read in a library designed for alpha chains. Study-wide points: The study found that expanded intratumoral alpha and beta TCR counts tracked tumor mutation counts.

With 0 bases removed from V and 5 bases from J, the gap between germline ends came to 16 bases. The CDR3 contains 16 residues. Germline V gives CDR1 SGHVS, CDR2 FQNEAQ. Indicated time point: sample taken at primary tumor resection. V and J are TRBV7-8 and TRBJ2-5; a weak D match, TRBD2 (6 bases). Here the sequenced sample was lung tumor tissue, taken at surgery. This clonotype originated in a female donor with early-stage non-small cell lung cancer. In DNA form, the CDR3 reads TGTGCCAGCAGCTTAGCCGGGGCGGGGTGGGTCGAGACCCAGTACTTC. This translates into CASSLAGAGWVETQYF.